A single sample gave rise to the 19 T cell receptor beta chains below, sequenced in a study of identical twins. MiXCR, run by TCRdb on the 5' RACE reads, gives a single entry per CDR3 protein. The sample consists of roughly 1.6 million distinct CDR3 sequences, about 32% of them appearing once. The specimen sequenced was cord blood. All receptors derive from a newborn girl in good health.

The rearrangement uses TRBV6-6 and TRBJ1-1; the D is unclear. CDR1 is MNHNY and CDR2 is SVGAGI in the germline V gene (reference sequence). This CDR3 is built from 14 residues. Trimming cost V 2 bases and J 1 base, with 8 bases left between them. The CDR3: CASSYGLPNTEAFF. The CDR3, as DNA: TGTGCCAGCAGTTACGGGCTTCCGAACACTGAAGCTTTCTTT.

This clonotype came up many times. The CDR3 sequence: CAIEIEGSYEQYF. Here the CDR3 DNA reads TGTGCCATAGAGATAGAGGGGTCCTACGAGCAGTACTTC. The chain carries TRBV6-1 and TRBJ2-7; D is perhaps TRBD1 or TRBD2 (5 bases each). The CDR3 is 13 residues long. Germline V CDR1 and CDR2: MNHNS, SASEGT. Trimming shortened V by 10 bases and J by 1 base, and 14 bases separated the two germline ends.

This clonotype was observed many times. The V call is TRBV28, the J call TRBJ1-2; D may be TRBD1 (5 bases). The CDR3 covers 17 residues. The germline V and J ends were trimmed by 5 bases and 4 bases, with 23 bases remaining between them. Germline-derived CDR1 and CDR2 are MDHEN and SYDVKM. CDR3: CASSIDPQGRTPYGYTF. The CDR3 nucleotides are TGTGCCAGCAGTATTGATCCTCAGGGTCGCACCCCCTATGGCTACACCTTC.

A note on this clonotype: A much larger clone differs by one base, so this may be a read error. The chain joins TRBV9 to TRBJ2-7; 13 bases fit TRBD2. J lost 2 bases, V lost 4 bases, and 3 bases had no gene match. This CDR3 contains 15 residues. Per the germline V gene, CDR1 is SGDLS and CDR2 is YYNGEE. This chain's CDR3 is CASSRTSGSTYEQYF. In nucleotides, the CDR3 is TGTGCCAGCAGCCGGACTAGCGGGAGCACCTACGAGCAGTACTTC.

Comments on this clonotype: A much larger clonotype is one base distant, so this may be a read error. V gene TRBV5-1 combines with J gene TRBJ2-3; possible D gene TRBD1, 5 bases. Germline loops: CDR1 SGHRS, CDR2 YFSETQ. The CDR3 is made up of 15 amino acids. CDR3 sequence reads: CASSLLATTTGTQYF. DNA for the CDR3: TGCGCCAGCAGCTTATTAGCTACCACCACAGGTACGCAGTATTTT.

This clonotype turned up a few times. The chain has TRBV6-5 and TRBJ2-3; D is possibly TRBD1 (6 bases). Germline V gene lookup returns CDR1 MNHEY and CDR2 SVGAGI. V shed 3 bases and J shed 4 bases, with 8 bases lying between them. This CDR3 has 13 residues. The CDR3 sequence is CASSYQGSDTQYF. The CDR3 coding sequence is TGTGCCAGCAGTTATCAGGGGTCAGATACGCAGTATTTT.

The rearrangement links TRBV27 to TRBJ1-2, with D unclear. Germline V gene lookup returns CDR1 MNHEY and CDR2 SMNVEV (reference sequence). V gave up 6 bases and J gave up 0 bases, with 11 bases separating them. The CDR3 runs to 14 residues. The DNA for the CDR3 is TGTGCCAGCAGCCGGGAGCCCTCTAACTATGGCTACACCTTC. The encoded protein is CASSREPSNYGYTF.

The table lists this clonotype with a few counts. CDR3 sequence: CASSQVGTSLSYEQYF. Here the CDR3 DNA reads TGTGCCAGCAGCCAAGTCGGGACTAGTTTATCGTACGAGCAGTACTTC. The chain recombines TRBV4-2 with TRBJ2-7; 8 bases agree with TRBD2. Germline-derived CDR1 and CDR2 are LGHNA and YNFKEQ. V was pared by 1 base and J by 4 bases, with 9 bases of the junction left unmatched. This CDR3 has 16 residues.

V gene TRBV7-2 combines with J gene TRBJ2-5; D may be TRBD1 (5 bases). The J call could be wrong; TRBJ2-7 is a better fit for the DNA end. The CDR3 runs 15 residues. Germline V gene sequence: CDR1 SGHTA, CDR2 FQGNSA. CDR3 coding DNA: TGTGCCAGCAGCCCCATTAGAAATAGGGGATACGAGCAGTACTTC. Its protein is CASSPIRNRGYEQYF.

This clonotype has a count of ten or more. CDR3 loop: CASGLGTSGYNEQFF. In DNA form, the CDR3 reads TGTGCTAGTGGTTTGGGGACTAGCGGCTACAATGAGCAGTTCTTC. This chain links TRBV12-5 with TRBJ2-1; 10 bases align to TRBD2. CDR1 is LGHNT, CDR2 FRNRAP, per germline. J was trimmed by 3 bases and V by 1 base; bases with no gene match: 0. This CDR3 is 15 amino acids long.

Written as DNA, the CDR3 is TGTGCCAGCAGGGGCCAAATGAACACCGGGGAGCTGTTTTTT. It specifies CASRGQMNTGELFF. The chain joins TRBV6-2 or TRBV6-3 to TRBJ2-2; no clear D. Germline V lookup: CDR1 MNHEY, CDR2 SVGEGT. This CDR3 has 14 residues. V was cut by 6 bases and J by 1 base, with 9 bases left in between.

The CDR3 spells CASSFSAGVGYTF. The DNA of the CDR3 is TGTGCCAGCAGTTTTAGCGCAGGGGTCGGCTACACCTTC. This sequence joins TRBV12-3 or TRBV12-4 and TRBJ1-2; D is possibly TRBD1 (6 bases). Trimming took 3 bases from V and 8 from J, leaving 13 bases between them. The CDR3 has 13 residues.

The chain uses TRBV20-1 and TRBJ2-4; D unclear. Germline V gene sequence: CDR1 DFQATT, CDR2 SNEGSKA (reference sequence). CDR3 length: 14 residues. Trimming shortened V by 3 bases and J by 1 base, and 10 bases separated the two germline ends. CDR3 DNA: TGCAGTGCTAGGTCAGCCGACGCCAAAAACATTCAGTACTTC. As protein: CSARSADAKNIQYF.

The V and J genes are TRBV20-1 and TRBJ1-2; TRBD1 aligns across 7 bases. Germline V gene lookup returns CDR1 DFQATT and CDR2 SNEGSKA (reference sequence). The J segment lost 0 bases and the V segment lost 0 bases, leaving 7 bases of the junction unmatched. The CDR3 loop spans 16 amino acids. The CDR3 here is CSARDRGTASNYGYTF. The CDR3 nucleotides are TGCAGTGCTAGAGATCGGGGGACAGCTTCTAACTATGGCTACACCTTC.

This clonotype has ten or more counts. V is TRBV5-1 and J is TRBJ2-1, with 10 nucleotides matching TRBD2. CDR3 length equals 16 residues. Per germline, CDR1 SGHRS and CDR2 YFSETQ. The J segment lost 0 bases and the V segment lost 0 bases, leaving 0 bases of the junction unmatched. In nucleotides, the CDR3 is TGCGCCAGCAGCTTGGGACTAGCGGGCTCCTACAATGAGCAGTTCTTC. Translated: CASSLGLAGSYNEQFF.

Comment on this clonotype: This may be a read error: a much more frequent sequence differs by one nucleotide. V is TRBV10-3 and J is TRBJ2-1; D is uncertain. The closer fit of TRBJ2-7 to the DNA end suggests the J call may be wrong. Per germline, CDR1 ENHRY and CDR2 SYGVKD. The CDR3 sequence is 11 residues long. CDR3 sequence reads: CAISEMNEQYF. The CDR3 DNA sequence: TGTGCCATCAGTGAGATGAATGAGCAGTACTTC.

About this clonotype: With a much larger clone just one base away, this may be a read error. The rearrangement joins TRBV28 to TRBJ2-1; D unresolved. CDR1 is MDHEN, CDR2 SYDVKM, per germline. Trimming removed 0 bases at V and 0 bases at J, with 6 bases between. CDR3 length equals 15 residues. DNA of the CDR3: TGTGCCAGCAGTTTATGGGTCAGCTCCTACAATGAGCAGTTCTTC. It codes for CASSLWVSSYNEQFF. The variable domain in full, with the rest retrieved from reference TRBV28 and TRBJ2-1, is DVKVTQSSRYLVKRTGEKVFLECVQDMDHENMFWYRQDPGLGLRLIYFSYDVKMKEKGDIPEGYSVSREKKERFSLILESASTNQTSMYLCASSLWVSSYNEQFFGPGTRLTVL.

This chain connects TRBV28 to TRBJ2-1; D remains unclear. The J call is in doubt because the DNA end fits TRBJ2-7 better. Germline CDR1 and CDR2: MDHEN and SYDVKM. CDR3 length: 14 residues. In DNA, the CDR3 is TGTGCCAGCAGTTTTTCCCGGACCTACAATGAGCAGTACTTC. The encoded protein is CASSFSRTYNEQYF.

Note on this clonotype: Possible read error: a much larger clone is one base away. The chain joins TRBV2 to TRBJ2-3, with D perhaps matching TRBD1 (6 bases). Trimming left V 7 bases short and J 2 bases short, with 7 bases between. Germline V gives CDR1 SNHLY, CDR2 FYNNEI. The length of the CDR3 is 12 residues. The CDR3 here is CASTGDTDTQYF. The CDR3 DNA reads TGTGCCAGCACAGGGGACACAGATACGCAGTATTTT.